This passage covers 29 T cell receptor beta chains from one sample sequenced in a study of T cells after posttransplantation cyclophosphamide. The repertoire was sequenced with immunoSEQ multiplex PCR; TCRdb's copy has only in-frame clones and lacks some. Of approximately 4,700 clones listed, 76% are singletons. Busulfan-fludarabine conditioning, marrow transplant, and cyclophosphamide on days +3 and +4 were administered. The sample consisted of PBMCs, taken after allogeneic stem cell transplant with posttransplant cyclophosphamide. The source of these receptors is a male patient aged 40-55 years who received an allogeneic stem cell transplant from a related donor, was CMV-positive, and had acute and chronic GVHD. Some T cells may originate from the graft donor.

The chain joins TRBV5-1 to TRBJ1-1, with 7 bases lining up with TRBD1. The CDR3 is 17 amino acids. The germline gives CDR1 SGHRS, CDR2 YFSETQ. With V trimmed by 2 bases and J by 1 base, 11 bases remained unmatched. CDR3 in amino acids: CASSFKLSRQGNTEAFF. Written as DNA, the CDR3 is TGCGCCAGCAGCTTTAAGTTATCCCGACAGGGGAACACTGAAGCTTTCTTT.

The V call is TRBV19, the J call TRBJ1-1; no firm D call. This CDR3 comprises 16 residues. The germline CDR1 and CDR2 sequences are LNHDA and SQIVND (reference sequence). V dropped 0 bases and J dropped 2 bases, with 13 bases sitting between them. CDR3 loop: CASSIDAYAGNTEAFF. The CDR3 bases are TGTGCCAGTAGTATAGATGCATACGCCGGTAACACTGAAGCTTTCTTT.

This sequence joins TRBV29-1 and TRBJ2-1, with 7 bases aligning to TRBD2. With 4 bases clipped from V and 6 bases from J, the junction kept 9 bases outside the gene matches. CDR1 and CDR2 (germline): SQVTM, ANQGSEA. This CDR3 is built from 14 residues. In DNA form, the CDR3 reads TGCAGCGTTGTTGCCAGCGGGGTCCCCAATGAGCAGTTCTTC. It codes for CSVVASGVPNEQFF.

The chain combines TRBV19 with TRBJ1-2; weak D call: TRBD1 (6 bases). Germline loops: CDR1 LNHDA, CDR2 SQIVND (reference sequence). This CDR3 region has 13 residues. V lost 3 bases and J 7 bases, leaving 12 bases between the germline ends. The DNA of the CDR3 is TGTGCCAGTAGTATTTCAGGGGTCCGTGGCTACACCTTC. It codes for CASSISGVRGYTF.

The rearrangement uses TRBV4-1 and TRBJ1-2; 9 positions agree with TRBD1. Germline CDR1 is MGHRA and CDR2 is YSYEKL. V gave up 2 bases and J gave up 6 bases; unmatched junction bases: 7. This CDR3 spans 15 amino acids. The DNA of the CDR3 is TGCGCCAGCAGCCAAACCCGACAGGGGGGCGATGGCTACACCTTC. Translated: CASSQTRQGGDGYTF.

This clone was counted a few times. The V call is TRBV6-1, the J call TRBJ2-2, with 8 positions matching TRBD1. CDR3 length: 16 residues. The J segment lost 4 bases and the V segment lost 3 bases, leaving 7 bases of the junction unmatched. Per the germline V gene, CDR1 is MNHNS and CDR2 is SASEGT. CDR3 region: CASSDWTGRGTGELFF. As DNA, the CDR3 is TGTGCCAGCAGTGACTGGACAGGGAGAGGCACCGGGGAGCTGTTTTTT.

The chain employs TRBV14 and TRBJ1-2; TRBD1 matches at 8 bases. V dropped 4 bases and J dropped 2; count of bases not matched to a gene: 9. CDR3 length: 16 amino acids. Per germline, CDR1 SGHDN and CDR2 FVKESK. In nucleotides, the CDR3 is TGTGCCAGCAGCCGACTGACTACAGGGGGGAACTATGGCTACACCTTC. Its protein is CASSRLTTGGNYGYTF.

The chain combines TRBV11-3 with TRBJ1-1; the D is unclear. Germline V gene data show CDR1 as SGHNT and CDR2 as YENEEA. V was shortened by 4 bases and J by 3 bases, with 9 bases between the two germline ends. The CDR3 has 13 amino acids. As DNA, the CDR3 is TGTGCCAGCAGCTCGGCGGTTGACACTGAAGCTTTCTTT. Translation: CASSSAVDTEAFF. Supplemented by reference TRBV11-3 and TRBJ1-1, the full variable domain reads EAGVVQSPRYKIIEKKQPVAFWCNPISGHNTLYWYLQNLGQGPELLIRYENEEAVDDSQLPKDRFSAERLKGVDSTLKIQPAELGDSAVYLCASSSAVDTEAFFGQGTRLTVV.

V and J are TRBV5-5 and TRBJ2-7; tentatively, D is TRBD2 (5 bases). V dropped 0 bases and J dropped 5 bases, with 12 bases sitting between them. The CDR3 spans 14 residues. Germline values: CDR1 SGHKS, CDR2 YYEKEE (reference sequence). DNA of the CDR3: TGTGCCAGCAGCTTGGTCGAGGGAGCCGACGAGCAGTACTTC. It yields the protein CASSLVEGADEQYF.

The chain carries TRBV7-9 and TRBJ1-5, with D possibly being TRBD1 (6 bases). The CDR3 is 17 residues long. From germline, CDR1 is SEHNR and CDR2 FQNEAQ (reference sequence). The V end was cut by 1 base, the J end by 2 bases, with 15 bases between. The CDR3 DNA reads as TGTGCCAGCAGCTTAGTAGGGGGACGGCACGGCAATCAGCCCCAGCATTTT. This sequence encodes CASSLVGGRHGNQPQHF.

The chain has TRBV5-1 and TRBJ2-7; 14 nucleotides line up with TRBD2. This CDR3 is 15 amino acids long. CDR1 is SGHRS, CDR2 YFSETQ, per germline. V gave up 3 bases and J gave up 7 bases; unmatched junction bases: 6. CDR3 sequence: CASSYGTSGSGEQYF. CDR3 sequence (DNA): TGCGCCAGCAGCTACGGGACTAGCGGGAGTGGGGAGCAGTACTTC.

This chain links TRBV29-1 with TRBJ2-5; 11 positions agree with TRBD2. CDR1 and CDR2 (germline): SQVTM, ANQGSEA. CDR3 length equals 14 residues. The CDR3 region is CSGHSGRVQETQYF. DNA of the CDR3: TGCAGTGGCCATAGCGGGAGGGTACAAGAGACCCAGTACTTC.

This chain joins TRBV7-3 and TRBJ2-3, with 8 bases that match TRBD2. Germline V gene sequence: CDR1 SGHTA, CDR2 FQGTGA. The V segment lost 0 bases and the J segment 4 bases; nucleotides outside the gene matches: 15. The CDR3 consists of 19 residues. This chain's CDR3 is CASSLTPRVGAGVADTQYF. The DNA of the CDR3 is TGTGCCAGCAGCTTAACCCCCCGGGTCGGAGCGGGAGTGGCAGATACGCAGTATTTT.

The chain couples TRBV19 to TRBJ2-7; D possibly corresponds to TRBD2 (6 bases). The CDR3 is 17 amino acids. V was shortened by 0 bases and J by 5 bases, with 20 bases between the two germline ends. Germline lookup yields CDR1 LNHDA and CDR2 SQIVND (reference sequence). In DNA, the CDR3 is TGTGCCAGTAGTATAGACAGCTCCCGGGCGGGACGGAACGAGCAGTACTTC. Encoded protein: CASSIDSSRAGRNEQYF.

J is TRBJ2-7 and V is TRBV19; perhaps TRBD2 as D (6 bases). Germline-derived CDR1 and CDR2 are LNHDA and SQIVND (reference sequence). The CDR3 consists of 16 residues. Deletions cut 3 bases from V and 0 bases from J, with 15 bases between. CDR3 DNA: TGTGCCAGTAGTATGACGGCTAGCGCCACCTCCTACGAGCAGTACTTC. Translated: CASSMTASATSYEQYF.

J is TRBJ1-1 and V is TRBV2, with TRBD1 matching 7 bases. Losses at the gene ends were 4 bases for V and 4 bases for J; bases not matched to a gene: 6. The CDR3 length is 14 residues. Germline values: CDR1 SNHLY, CDR2 FYNNEI. CDR3 DNA sequence: TGTGCCAGCAGTGGACCGGACAGGTCCACTGAAGCTTTCTTT. Its protein is CASSGPDRSTEAFF.

This rearrangement joins TRBV27 to TRBJ2-7, with TRBD1 identical over 12 bases. V was pared by 6 bases and J by 5 bases, with 5 bases of the junction left unmatched. The CDR3 spans 14 residues. Germline lookup yields CDR1 MNHEY and CDR2 SMNVEV (reference sequence). The CDR3 coding sequence is TGTGCCAGCAGGGGGACAGGGGGCCTGAACGAGCAGTACTTC. It encodes CASRGTGGLNEQYF.

The count of this clone is one. Written as DNA, the CDR3 is TGTGCCAGCAGCACGCGACGAGGGGGTGCCGTAGGAGACACTGAAGCTTTCTTT. The encoded protein is CASSTRRGGAVGDTEAFF. The chain carries TRBV9 and TRBJ1-1; tentative D call: TRBD1 (6 bases). V gave up 4 bases and J gave up 3 bases, with 25 bases separating them. Germline values: CDR1 SGDLS, CDR2 YYNGEE. This CDR3 comprises 18 residues. The whole variable domain, remainder taken from reference TRBV9 and TRBJ1-1, is DSGVTQTPKHLITATGQRVTLRCSPRSGDLSVYWYQQSLDQGLQFLIQYYNGEERAKGNILERFSAQQFPDLHSELNLSSLELGDSALYFCASSTRRGGAVGDTEAFFGQGTRLTVV.

The chain employs TRBV20-1 and TRBJ2-1; the D is unclear. The CDR3 totals 9 residues. The V end lost 4 bases, the J end lost 10 bases, and 5 bases lay between the germline ends. Germline V gene sequence: CDR1 DFQATT, CDR2 SNEGSKA (reference sequence). Written as DNA, the CDR3 is TGCAGTGCTAATCGGGAGCAGTTCTTC. Translation: CSANREQFF.

The V gene is TRBV27, the J gene TRBJ2-5; perhaps TRBD2 as D (6 bases). V dropped 5 bases and J dropped 3 bases, with 7 bases sitting between them. Germline CDR1 MNHEY, CDR2 SMNVEV (reference sequence). CDR3 size: 12 residues. The CDR3 bases are TGTGCCAGCAGTGGGAGGAAAGAGACCCAGTACTTC. As protein: CASSGRKETQYF.

This clone was seen more than once but under ten times. The chain employs TRBV4-1 and TRBJ1-1, with D perhaps TRBD1 (5 bases). Trimming shortened V by 0 bases and J by 5 bases, and 13 bases separated the two germline ends. The CDR3 is made up of 15 amino acids. Germline-derived CDR1 and CDR2 are MGHRA and YSYEKL. The CDR3 loop is CASSQDKGRGTEAFF. Written as DNA, the CDR3 is TGCGCCAGCAGCCAAGATAAAGGAAGGGGAACTGAAGCTTTCTTT.

The J gene is TRBJ1-2, the V gene TRBV11-3; 7 nucleotides agree with TRBD1. This CDR3 comprises 13 residues. In germline, CDR1 is SGHNT, CDR2 YENEEA. With 4 bases clipped from V and 8 bases from J, the junction kept 7 bases outside the gene matches. The CDR3 loop is CASSSGQLGGYTF. CDR3 bases: TGTGCCAGCAGCTCGGGACAGCTCGGGGGCTACACCTTC.

V and J are TRBV6-5 and TRBJ1-4; TRBD1 matches at 8 bases. V trimming: 6 bases; J trimming: 6 bases; junction bases outside the gene matches: 6. The CDR3 runs to 14 residues. Germline V gene data show CDR1 as MNHEY and CDR2 as SVGAGI. DNA of the CDR3: TGTGCCAGCAGCGGACAGGGTGATGATGAAAAACTGTTTTTT. Its translation is CASSGQGDDEKLFF.

Only a few counts were recorded for this clone. The V gene is TRBV11-2, the J gene TRBJ1-3; 7 nucleotides agree with TRBD1. Unmatched junction bases numbered 1, after V lost 4 bases and J lost 4 bases. The CDR3 loop spans 13 amino acids. Germline V gene data show CDR1 as SGHAT and CDR2 as FQNNGV. This CDR3 is CASSSDRGNTIYF. Written as DNA, the CDR3 is TGTGCCAGCAGCTCGGACAGGGGAAACACCATATATTTT.

As concerns this clone: The sample holds other DNA sequences that translate to the same CDR3. This chain joins TRBV30 and TRBJ1-1; a weak D match, TRBD1 (5 bases). V lost 4 bases and J lost 4, with 19 bases in between. CDR1 GTSNPN and CDR2 SVGIG come from the germline V gene (reference sequence). The CDR3 is made up of 15 amino acids. Here the CDR3 DNA reads TGTGCCTGGAAGGTTTTGGGTCAGGGTAGCACTGAAGCTTTCTTT. It specifies CAWKVLGQGSTEAFF. Looking up the rest from reference TRBV30 and TRBJ1-1 gives the full variable domain: SQTIHQWPATLVQPVGSPLSLECTVEGTSNPNLYWYRQAAGRGLQLLFYSVGIGQISSEVPQNLSASRPQDRQFILSSKKLLLSDSGFYLCAWKVLGQGSTEAFFGQGTRLTVV.

The rearrangement links TRBV11-3 to TRBJ2-1; TRBD1 might be the D (7 bases). CDR3 length: 18 amino acids. V was shortened by 1 base and J by 6 bases, with 22 bases between the two germline ends. Germline lookup yields CDR1 SGHNT and CDR2 YENEEA. The CDR3: CASSLVPPWRGLINEQFF. The CDR3 DNA sequence: TGTGCCAGCAGCTTAGTACCCCCATGGAGGGGGCTTATCAATGAGCAGTTCTTC.

This clone was seen only once. The genes are TRBV7-6 and TRBJ2-7; 8 bases agree with TRBD2. The V gene's germline CDR1 is SGHVS and CDR2 FNYEAQ. With V trimmed by 1 base and J by 6 bases, 8 bases remained unmatched. CDR3 length: 15 amino acids. CDR3 bases: TGTGCCAGCAGCTTAGTTGCGGGAGGACCTTCCGAGCAGTACTTC. It is translated as CASSLVAGGPSEQYF.

By proportion, this clone is large. The chain links TRBV6-6 to TRBJ2-7; TRBD2 matches 8 bases. This CDR3 spans 13 amino acids. The V and J ends lost 5 bases and 2 bases, in that order; junction bases with no gene match: 2. Germline assignment: CDR1 MNHNY and CDR2 SVGAGI (reference sequence). For the CDR3, the DNA is TGTGCCAGCAGTCCGCGGGGGGCCTACGAGCAGTACTTC. Protein: CASSPRGAYEQYF.

This chain links TRBV12-5 with TRBJ2-5; TRBD2 matches at 12 bases. This CDR3 has 19 amino acids. CDR1 and CDR2 from the germline V gene are LGHNT and FRNRAP. V dropped 2 bases and J dropped 4; count of bases not matched to a gene: 14. CDR3 residues: CASGLTQQGALAGGETQYF. Here the CDR3 DNA reads TGTGCTAGTGGTTTGACCCAACAGGGGGCACTAGCGGGAGGAGAGACCCAGTACTTC.